This T cell receptor (beta chain) was sequenced during a study of blood T cell repertoires in COVID-19. The CDR3 contains 12 residues. Germline V gives CDR1 SGHRS, CDR2 YFSETQ. The V end was cut by 0 bases, the J end by 5 bases, with 5 bases between. How the authors handled the data: Reference gene primer amplification gave nucleated cell count estimates. Clones were sequenced by immunoSEQ multiplex PCR, and TCRdb holds only the in-frame ones, with some missing. The DNA gave D and trimming, while V, J and clone size come from that table. In the table there are 100,000 to 150,000 clones, 86% of which are singletons.

Sequenced input: peripheral blood. This chain uses TRBV5-1 with TRBJ1-1; D gene ambiguous. This sequence was found in a man aged 35 to 55 with acute or convalescent COVID-19. In nucleotides, the CDR3 is TGCGCCAGCAGCTTGGGCCGGACTGAAGCTTTCTTT. It specifies CASSLGRTEAFF.